One sample yielded the 10 T cell receptor beta chains listed below, sequenced in a study of blood T cell repertoires in COVID-19. Generated by immunoSEQ multiplex PCR, the TCRdb table keeps only in-frame clones and is missing some. This sample has about 140,000 clones, with more than 80% found just once. The sequencing sample was made of PBMCs or T cells enriched from blood (not recorded which). The receptors were sampled from a woman in her late teens or twenties who had been exposed to COVID-19.

The rearrangement uses TRBV28 and TRBJ1-2, with a tentative D call TRBD1 (6 bases). The ends were cut back, 4 bases at V and 1 base at J, with 16 bases in the middle. The length of the CDR3 is 16 residues. The V gene's germline CDR1 is MDHEN and CDR2 SYDVKM. The CDR3 DNA reads TGTGCCAGCAGTTCCCCAGCAGGGGCCAATAACTATGGCTACACCTTC. It codes for CASSSPAGANNYGYTF.

The V and J genes are TRBV4-1 and TRBJ1-3; the D gene is possibly TRBD1 (5 bases). Trimming shortened V by 6 bases and J by 4 bases, and 22 bases separated the two germline ends. The CDR3 contains 17 residues. From germline, CDR1 is MGHRA and CDR2 YSYEKL. Here the CDR3 reads CASSLRGLGGRGNTIYF. CDR3 bases: TGCGCCAGCAGTCTGCGAGGGCTGGGGGGTCGAGGAAACACCATATATTTT.

This sequence joins TRBV9 and TRBJ1-4, with 7 bases lining up with TRBD1. CDR1 and CDR2 from the germline V gene are SGDLS and YYNGEE. Germline trimming cut 4 bases from V and 3 bases from J; bases unmatched to any gene: 12. The CDR3 totals 17 residues. The chain's CDR3 is CASSRDGTVMANEKLFF. CDR3 in DNA: TGTGCCAGCAGCCGAGACGGGACAGTGATGGCTAATGAAAAACTGTTTTTT.

The chain employs TRBV20-1 and TRBJ1-2, with unresolved D. The CDR3 runs 8 residues. Germline CDR1 and CDR2: DFQATT and SNEGSKA (reference sequence). The CDR3 bases are TGCAGGTCGGGGGGCTACACCTTC. Amino acids: CRSGGYTF.

CDR3 residues: CATSSGGGNTEAFF. CDR3 in DNA: TGTGCCACCAGCTCGGGAGGGGGGAACACTGAAGCTTTCTTT. This sequence joins TRBV15 and TRBJ1-1; the D gene is possibly TRBD1 (6 bases). Germline V gene sequence: CDR1 LNHNV, CDR2 YYDKDF (reference sequence). The CDR3 loop spans 14 amino acids. V gave up 5 bases and J gave up 1 base, with 11 bases separating them.

This clone is labeled medium-sized. The chain links TRBV29-1 to TRBJ2-7; 11 bases fit TRBD2. Germline V gene data show CDR1 as SQVTM and CDR2 as ANQGSEA. Unmatched junction bases numbered 5, after V lost 1 base and J lost 3 bases. The CDR3 is 15 amino acids. The DNA of the CDR3 is TGCAGCGTTGAAGGGCCGACTAGCGGGGACTACGAGCAGTACTTC. It encodes CSVEGPTSGDYEQYF.

V gene TRBV28 combines with J gene TRBJ2-7; D is possibly TRBD2 (6 bases). V gave up 7 bases and J gave up 4 bases, with 14 bases separating them. The CDR3 extends over 13 amino acids. Germline CDR1 and CDR2: MDHEN and SYDVKM. CDR3 nucleotides: TGTGCCAGCACCCCCATGGGACTTTACGAGCAGTACTTC. The encoded protein is CASTPMGLYEQYF.

The V gene is TRBV6-2 or TRBV6-3, the J gene TRBJ2-5; perhaps TRBD2 as D (6 bases). The CDR3 covers 11 residues. With 2 bases removed from V and 13 bases from J, the gap between germline ends came to 11 bases. Germline CDR1 is MNHEY and CDR2 is SVGEGT. The CDR3 loop is CASSYVEGTYF. The CDR3 DNA is TGTGCCAGCAGTTACGTGGAGGGGACGTACTTC.

In its sample, this clone was seen a few times. The chain has TRBV6-2 or TRBV6-3 and TRBJ1-5, with a tentative D call TRBD1 (5 bases). The CDR3 has 15 amino acids. V lost 5 bases and J lost 3, with 14 bases in between. Germline V CDR1 and CDR2: MNHEY, SVGEGT. CDR3 residues: CASSPRGSANQPQHF. In DNA form, the CDR3 reads TGTGCCAGCAGTCCGCGGGGCAGTGCCAATCAGCCCCAGCATTTT.

The table lists this clone with a few counts. The rearrangement links TRBV7-9 to TRBJ2-7; 9 bases agree with TRBD2. CDR1 is SEHNR and CDR2 is FQNEAQ in the germline V gene (reference sequence). The junction had 8 bases not matched to a gene; V was cut back by 6 bases and J by 2 bases. This CDR3 has 15 amino acids. The chain's CDR3 is CASSPSGIGAYEQYF. The CDR3 coding sequence is TGTGCCAGCAGTCCTAGCGGGATCGGTGCCTACGAGCAGTACTTC.